The TCR beta chain described here comes from a study of technical replicates of blood from a few donors. Sequencing used immunoSEQ multiplex PCR; TCRdb keeps in-frame clones, though not all of them. Of over 55,000 clones listed, more than 75% are singletons. V lost 5 bases and J lost 7, with 23 bases in between. Germline CDR1 reads SGHTA; CDR2 reads FQGTGA. CDR3 length: 16 amino acids. The chain couples TRBV7-3 to TRBJ1-1; possibly TRBD1 for D (5 bases). Sequencing was carried out using PBMCs. The TCR originated in a human donor in good health. Some clones in this sample may be carry-over from other donors' samples. The CDR3 DNA follows: TGTGCCAGCAGCCCCCAAGTGGCCAGGGCTAAGAGTGAAGCTTTCTTT. The encoded protein is CASSPQVARAKSEAFF. The whole variable domain, filled in from reference TRBV7-3 and TRBJ1-1, reads GAGVSQTPSNKVTEKGKYVELRCDPISGHTALYWYRQSLGQGPEFLIYFQGTGAADDSGLPNDRFFAVRPEGSVSTLKIQRTERGDSAVYLCASSPQVARAKSEAFFGQGTRLTVV.